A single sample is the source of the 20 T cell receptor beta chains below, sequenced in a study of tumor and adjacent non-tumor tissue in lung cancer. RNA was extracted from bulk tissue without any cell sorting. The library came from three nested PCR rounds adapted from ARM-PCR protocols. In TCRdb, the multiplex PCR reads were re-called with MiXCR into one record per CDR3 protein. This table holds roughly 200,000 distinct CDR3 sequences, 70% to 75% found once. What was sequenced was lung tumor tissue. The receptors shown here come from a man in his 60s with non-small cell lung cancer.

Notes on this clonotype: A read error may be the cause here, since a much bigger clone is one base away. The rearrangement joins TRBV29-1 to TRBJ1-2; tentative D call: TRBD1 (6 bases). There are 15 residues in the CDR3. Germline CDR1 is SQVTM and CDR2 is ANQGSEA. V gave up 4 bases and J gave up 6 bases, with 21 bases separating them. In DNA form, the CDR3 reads TGCAGCGTTGCCTCCGGGACATGGGGTATCAATGGCTACACCTTC. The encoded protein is CSVASGTWGINGYTF.

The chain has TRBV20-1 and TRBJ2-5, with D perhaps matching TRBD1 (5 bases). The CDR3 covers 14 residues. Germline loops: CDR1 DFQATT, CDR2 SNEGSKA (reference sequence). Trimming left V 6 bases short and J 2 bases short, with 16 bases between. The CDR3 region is CSAARQGKQETQYF. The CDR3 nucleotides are TGCAGTGCGGCGAGGCAGGGAAAACAAGAGACCCAGTACTTC.

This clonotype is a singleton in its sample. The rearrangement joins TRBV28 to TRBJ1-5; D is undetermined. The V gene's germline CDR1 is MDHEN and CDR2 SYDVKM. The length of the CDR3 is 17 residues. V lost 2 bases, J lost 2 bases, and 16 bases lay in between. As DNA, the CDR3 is TGTGCCAGCAGTTTAGTCAAGGGCCGGGCTGGCAATCAGCCCCAGCATTTT. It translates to CASSLVKGRAGNQPQHF.

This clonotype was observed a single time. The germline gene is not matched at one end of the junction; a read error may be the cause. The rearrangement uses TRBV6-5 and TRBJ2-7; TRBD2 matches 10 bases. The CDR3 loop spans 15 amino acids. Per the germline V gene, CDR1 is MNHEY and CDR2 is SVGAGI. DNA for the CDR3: TGTGCCAGCTGTTACCTAGCGGGAGTCTCCAACGAGCAGTACTTC. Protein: CASCYLAGVSNEQYF.

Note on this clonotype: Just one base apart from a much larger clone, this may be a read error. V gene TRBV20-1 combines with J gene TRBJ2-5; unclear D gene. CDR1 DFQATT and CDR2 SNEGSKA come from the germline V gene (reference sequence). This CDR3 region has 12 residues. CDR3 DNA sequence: TGCTGTGCTAGAGGCCCAGCAGAGACCCAGTACTTC. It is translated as CCARGPAETQYF.

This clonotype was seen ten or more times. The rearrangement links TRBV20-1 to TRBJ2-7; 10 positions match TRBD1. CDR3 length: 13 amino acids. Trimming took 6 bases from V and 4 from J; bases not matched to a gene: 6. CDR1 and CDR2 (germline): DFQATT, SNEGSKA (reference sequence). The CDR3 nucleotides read TGCAGTGCCCCGGGACAGGGGAAATACGAGCAGTACTTC. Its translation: CSAPGQGKYEQYF.

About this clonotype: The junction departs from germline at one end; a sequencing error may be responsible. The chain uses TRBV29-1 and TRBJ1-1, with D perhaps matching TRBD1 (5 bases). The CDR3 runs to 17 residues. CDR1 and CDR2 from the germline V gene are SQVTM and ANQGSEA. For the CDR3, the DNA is TGCAGCGTTGAAGATAGAGGGACGGGGGGAGGAACGACTGAAGTTTTATTT. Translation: CSVEDRGTGGGTTEVLF. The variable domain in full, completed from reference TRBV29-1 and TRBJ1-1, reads SAVISQKPSRDICQRGTSLTIQCQVDSQVTMMFWYRQQPGQSLTLIATANQGSEATYESGFVIDKFPISRPNLTFSTLTVSNMSPEDSSIYLCSVEDRGTGGGTTEVLFGQGTRLTVV.

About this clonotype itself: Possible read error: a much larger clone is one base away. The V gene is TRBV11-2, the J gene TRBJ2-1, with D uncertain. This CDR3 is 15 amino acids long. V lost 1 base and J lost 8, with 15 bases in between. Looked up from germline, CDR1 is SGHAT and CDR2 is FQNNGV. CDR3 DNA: TGTGCCAGCAGCTTAGGTCTAGTGTTCAAGGATGAGCAGTTCTTC. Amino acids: CASSLGLVFKDEQFF.

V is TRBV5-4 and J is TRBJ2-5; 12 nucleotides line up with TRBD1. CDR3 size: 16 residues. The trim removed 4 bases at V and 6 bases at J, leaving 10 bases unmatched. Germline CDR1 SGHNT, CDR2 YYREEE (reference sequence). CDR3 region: CASSEGDRGRRKTQYF. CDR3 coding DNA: TGTGCCAGCAGCGAAGGGGACAGGGGGCGCCGAAAGACCCAGTACTTC.

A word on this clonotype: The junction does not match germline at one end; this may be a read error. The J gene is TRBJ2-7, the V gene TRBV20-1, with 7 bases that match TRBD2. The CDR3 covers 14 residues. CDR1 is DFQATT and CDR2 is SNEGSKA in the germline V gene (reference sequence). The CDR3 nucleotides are TGCAGTGCTAGGGGACTAACGGGGCAGTACGAGCAGTATTTC. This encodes CSARGLTGQYEQYF.

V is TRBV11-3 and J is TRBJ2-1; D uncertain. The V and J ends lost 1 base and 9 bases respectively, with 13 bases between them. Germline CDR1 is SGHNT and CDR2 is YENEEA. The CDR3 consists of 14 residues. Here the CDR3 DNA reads TGTGCCAGCAGCTTAGTTGCACCCCTTAGTGAGCAGTTCTTC. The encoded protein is CASSLVAPLSEQFF.

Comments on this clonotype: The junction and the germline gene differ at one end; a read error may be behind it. Here the CDR3 reads CPSTRDRKTEAFF. Here the CDR3 DNA reads TGTCCCAGCACCAGGGACAGGAAGACTGAAGCTTTCTTT. The chain has TRBV11-1 and TRBJ1-1; 8 positions match TRBD1. Germline V gene lookup returns CDR1 SGHAT and CDR2 FQDESV (reference sequence). The CDR3 contains 13 residues.

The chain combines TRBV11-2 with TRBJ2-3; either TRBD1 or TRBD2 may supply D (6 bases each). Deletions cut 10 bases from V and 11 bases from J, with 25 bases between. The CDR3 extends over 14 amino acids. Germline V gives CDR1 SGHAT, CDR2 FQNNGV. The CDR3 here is CANNFLVGGVQQYF. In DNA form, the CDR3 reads TGTGCCAACAACTTTCTAGTGGGGGGCGTTCAGCAGTATTTT.

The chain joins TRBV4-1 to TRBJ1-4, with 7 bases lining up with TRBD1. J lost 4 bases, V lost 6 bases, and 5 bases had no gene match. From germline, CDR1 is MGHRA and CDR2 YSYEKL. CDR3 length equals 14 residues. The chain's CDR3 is CASRPDRRNEKLFF. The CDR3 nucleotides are TGCGCCAGCAGGCCGGACAGGCGTAATGAAAAACTGTTTTTT.

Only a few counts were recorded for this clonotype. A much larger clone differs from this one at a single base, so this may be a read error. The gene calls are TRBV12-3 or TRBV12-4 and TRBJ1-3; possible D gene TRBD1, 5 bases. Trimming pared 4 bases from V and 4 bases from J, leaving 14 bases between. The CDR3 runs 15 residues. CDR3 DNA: TGTGCCAGCAGTTCAATGACAGTGTTAGGAAACACCATATATTTT. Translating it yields CASSSMTVLGNTIYF.

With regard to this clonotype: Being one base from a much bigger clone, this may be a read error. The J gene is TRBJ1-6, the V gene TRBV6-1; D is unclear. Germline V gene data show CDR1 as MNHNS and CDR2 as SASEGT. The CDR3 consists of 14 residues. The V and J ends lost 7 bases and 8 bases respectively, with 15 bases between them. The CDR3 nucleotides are TGTGCCAGCATGGGAAGCTTGTTCGATTCACCCCTCCACTTT. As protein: CASMGSLFDSPLHF.

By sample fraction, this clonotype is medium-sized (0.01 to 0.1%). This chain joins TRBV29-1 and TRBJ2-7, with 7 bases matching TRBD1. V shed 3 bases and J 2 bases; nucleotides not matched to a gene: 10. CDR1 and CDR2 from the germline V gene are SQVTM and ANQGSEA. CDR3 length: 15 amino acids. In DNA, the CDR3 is TGCAGCGTTGACCGGGACAGAGTTTTAGCCTACGAGCAGTACTTC. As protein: CSVDRDRVLAYEQYF.

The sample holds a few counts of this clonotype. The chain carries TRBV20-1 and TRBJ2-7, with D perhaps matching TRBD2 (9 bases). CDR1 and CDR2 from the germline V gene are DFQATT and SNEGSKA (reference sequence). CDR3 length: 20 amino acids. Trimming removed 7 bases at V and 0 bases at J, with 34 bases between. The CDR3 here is CSVSGTGGLATESSSYEQYF. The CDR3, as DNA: TGCAGTGTGAGTGGGACAGGAGGACTAGCGACCGAGTCGAGCTCCTACGAGCAGTACTTC.

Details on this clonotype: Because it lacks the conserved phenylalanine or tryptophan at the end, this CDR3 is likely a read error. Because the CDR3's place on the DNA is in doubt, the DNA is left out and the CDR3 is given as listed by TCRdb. The CDR3 reads CASSKGGGRANEQLL. This chain uses TRBV6-2 or TRBV6-3 with TRBJ2-1; TRBD2, the D gene given by the table, was not confirmed from the DNA. The CDR3 length equals 15 residues, ends included. Germline assignment: CDR1 MNHEY and CDR2 SVGEGT.

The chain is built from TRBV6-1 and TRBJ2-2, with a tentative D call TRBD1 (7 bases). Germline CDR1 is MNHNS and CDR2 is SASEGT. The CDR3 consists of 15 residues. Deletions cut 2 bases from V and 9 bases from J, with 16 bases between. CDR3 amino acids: CASSETSRGARELFF. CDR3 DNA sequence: TGTGCCAGCAGTGAAACTAGCAGGGGGGCCAGGGAGCTGTTTTTT.